This TCR beta chain comes out of a study of neurological immune-mediated disorders. This clonotype was seen ten or more times. Germline CDR1 is SGHTA and CDR2 is FQGNSA. CDR3 length: 18 residues. Losses at the gene ends were 3 bases for V and 3 bases for J; bases not matched to a gene: 8. From 15-18 subjects, over 190 million TCR-beta sequences were obtained in each sequencing run. One entry per CDR3 protein results from TCRdb running MiXCR on the 5' RACE reads. The data contain 14,000 or so distinct CDR3 sequences, 5.5% to 7% of them singletons. For the sorted libraries, about a million CD4+ or CD8+ T cells were used.

This receptor was obtained from a woman aged 40 to 49 in good health. The specimen was CD8+ T cells from blood. V is TRBV7-2 and J is TRBJ2-2; 12 bases fit TRBD2. CDR3 sequence: CASSFRLAGEIYTGELFF. CDR3 DNA sequence: TGTGCCAGCAGCTTCCGACTAGCGGGAGAAATTTACACCGGGGAGCTGTTTTTT.